Given below is one T cell receptor (beta chain) in context. Its antigen is undetermined. The sample is drawn from a study of radiotherapy plus CTLA-4 blockade in lung cancer. At the level of the study: Disease control was achieved by 31% of patients, and objective responses by 18%.

CDR1 is MDHEN, CDR2 SYDVKM, per germline. The CDR3 extends over 15 amino acids. V was shortened by 3 bases and J by 1 base, with 10 bases between the two germline ends. Generated by immunoSEQ multiplex PCR, the TCRdb table keeps only in-frame clones and is missing some. The table lists about 110,000 clones, over 65% of them singletons, with 2.4% in the top ten. Study-wide points: The study found tumor-derived TCR clones expanded in blood after radiotherapy plus ipilimumab. Response was reportedly best predicted by early blood T cell clone dynamics, with interferon-beta.

Patients with chemo-refractory metastatic non-small-cell lung cancer received focal radiation plus CTLA-4 blockade with ipilimumab. The TCR originated in a human donor with non-small cell lung cancer that progressed on radiotherapy plus ipilimumab. Some clones in this sample may be carry-over from other donors' samples. The chain has TRBV28 and TRBJ1-5; no firm D call. Sequenced here: peripheral blood, sampled from a patient treated with radiotherapy plus ipilimumab. CDR3 sequence: CASSFPGPSNQPQHF. The DNA for the CDR3 is TGTGCCAGCAGTTTCCCCGGACCGAGCAATCAGCCCCAGCATTTT.